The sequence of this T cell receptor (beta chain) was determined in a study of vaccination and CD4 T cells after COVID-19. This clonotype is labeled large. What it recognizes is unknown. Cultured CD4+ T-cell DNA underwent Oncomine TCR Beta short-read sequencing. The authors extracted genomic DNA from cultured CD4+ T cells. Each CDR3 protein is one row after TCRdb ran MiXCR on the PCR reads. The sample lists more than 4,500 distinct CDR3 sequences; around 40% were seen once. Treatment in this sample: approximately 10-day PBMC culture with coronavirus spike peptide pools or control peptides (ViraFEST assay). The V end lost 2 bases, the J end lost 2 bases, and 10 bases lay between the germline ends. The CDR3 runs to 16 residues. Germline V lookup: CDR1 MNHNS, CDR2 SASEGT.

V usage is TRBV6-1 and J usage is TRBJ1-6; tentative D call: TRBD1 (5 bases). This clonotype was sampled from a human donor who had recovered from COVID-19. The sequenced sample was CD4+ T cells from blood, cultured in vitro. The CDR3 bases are TGTGCCAGCAGTGAATACGGCAGGGCCTATAATTCACCCCTCCACTTT. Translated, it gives CASSEYGRAYNSPLHF.